This TCR beta chain was captured by sequencing in a study of technical replicates of blood from a few donors. With regard to this clone: The junction differs from germline at one of its ends, possibly a read error.

The method was immunoSEQ multiplex PCR; TCRdb's version includes in-frame clones alone and lacks a portion of them. The data show about 68,000 clones, about 97% seen once. CDR1 and CDR2 (germline): SGHAT, FQDESV (reference sequence). The CDR3 covers 15 residues. The sequence was obtained from a human donor in good health. The V gene is TRBV11-1, the J gene TRBJ2-5, with D perhaps matching TRBD1 (5 bases). Source material: T cells isolated from PBMCs. The CDR3 region is CASSSSQGPQGTQYF. DNA of the CDR3: TGTGCCAGCAGCTCCAGTCAGGGCCCCCAAGGGACCCAGTACTTC. The full variable domain, rest sourced from reference TRBV11-1 and TRBJ2-5, is EAEVAQSPRYKITEKSQAVAFWCDPISGHATLYWYRQILGQGPELLVQFQDESVVDDSQLPKDRFSAERLKGVDSTLKIQPAELGDSAMYLCASSSSQGPQGTQYFGPGTRLLVL.